The following is a T cell receptor (beta chain) sequence with its context. Its cognate antigen is unknown. The junction does not match germline at one end; this may be a read error. The TCR alpha and TCR beta cDNA libraries, bearing sample barcodes and UMIs, were generated by 5'RACE using constant-segment primers. TCRdb processed the 5' RACE reads anew with MiXCR; each CDR3 protein has one entry. Seen here are around 250,000 distinct CDR3 sequences, about 16% observed once, and the top ten hold roughly 24%. This sample was taken from a study of T-cell memory formation after mild COVID-19. About the research overall: TCR clusters showed largely donor specificity. Study observations and caveats: Mostly located in CM and EM were contracting CD4+ clones, with contracting CD8+ clones located in EMRA. Among clones contracting day 15 to 85, CD4/CD8 was balanced, whereas later expanders leaned CD4+.

This CDR3 comprises 12 residues. The germline V gene encodes CDR1 LGHNA and CDR2 YNFKEQ. The chain has TRBV4-2 and TRBJ2-3; D is uncertain. This receptor was obtained from a young man who had mild COVID-19 (a few samples of this study predate the infection). Cell type and time point are not known. The sequenced sample was PBMCs or a T cell subset sorted from them (not recorded which). The CDR3 loop reads CASSQGSHTQYF. CDR3 nucleotides: TGTGCCAGCAGTCAAGGAAGCCATACGCAGTATTTT.